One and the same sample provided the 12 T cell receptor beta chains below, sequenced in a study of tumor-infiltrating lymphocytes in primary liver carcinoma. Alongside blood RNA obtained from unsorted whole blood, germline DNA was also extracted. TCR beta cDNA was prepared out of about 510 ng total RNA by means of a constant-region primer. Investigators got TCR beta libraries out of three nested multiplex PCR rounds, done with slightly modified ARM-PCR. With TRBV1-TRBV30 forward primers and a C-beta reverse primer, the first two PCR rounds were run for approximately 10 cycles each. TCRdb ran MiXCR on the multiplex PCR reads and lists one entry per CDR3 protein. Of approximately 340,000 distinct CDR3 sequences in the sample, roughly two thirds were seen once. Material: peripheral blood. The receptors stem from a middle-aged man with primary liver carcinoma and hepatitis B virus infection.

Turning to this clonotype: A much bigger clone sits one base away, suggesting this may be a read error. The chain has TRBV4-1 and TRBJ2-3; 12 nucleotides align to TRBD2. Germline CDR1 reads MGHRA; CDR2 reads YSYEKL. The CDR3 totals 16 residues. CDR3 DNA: TGCGCCAGCAGCCATCCACTAGCGGGGGGCACAGCTACGCAGTATTTT. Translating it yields CASSHPLAGGTATQYF.

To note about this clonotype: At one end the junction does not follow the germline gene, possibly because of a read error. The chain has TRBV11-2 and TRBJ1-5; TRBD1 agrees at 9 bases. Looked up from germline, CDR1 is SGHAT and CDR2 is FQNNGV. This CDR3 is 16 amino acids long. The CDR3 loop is CASRLRTGDSNKPQHF. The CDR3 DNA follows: TGTGCCAGCAGATTAAGGACAGGGGATAGCAATAAGCCCCAGCATTTT.

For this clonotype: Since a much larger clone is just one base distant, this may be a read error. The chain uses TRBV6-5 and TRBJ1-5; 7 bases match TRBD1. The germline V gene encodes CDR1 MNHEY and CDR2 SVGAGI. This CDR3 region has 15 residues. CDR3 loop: CASSWDSNSNQSQHF. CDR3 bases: TGTGCCAGCAGTTGGGACAGTAATAGCAATCAGTCCCAGCATTTT.

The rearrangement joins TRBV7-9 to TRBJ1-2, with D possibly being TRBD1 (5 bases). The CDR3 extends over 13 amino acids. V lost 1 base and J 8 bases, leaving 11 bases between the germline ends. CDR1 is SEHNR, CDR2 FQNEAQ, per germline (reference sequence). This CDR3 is CASSLVTASGYTF. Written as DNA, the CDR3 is TGTGCCAGCAGCTTAGTGACAGCTAGCGGCTACACCTTC.

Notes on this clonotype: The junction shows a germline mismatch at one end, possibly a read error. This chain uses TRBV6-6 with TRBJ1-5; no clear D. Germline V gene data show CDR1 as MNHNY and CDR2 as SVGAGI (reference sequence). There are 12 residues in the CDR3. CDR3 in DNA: TGTGCCAGCAGTGACGGGGATCAGCGCCAGCATTTT. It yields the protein CASSDGDQRQHF.

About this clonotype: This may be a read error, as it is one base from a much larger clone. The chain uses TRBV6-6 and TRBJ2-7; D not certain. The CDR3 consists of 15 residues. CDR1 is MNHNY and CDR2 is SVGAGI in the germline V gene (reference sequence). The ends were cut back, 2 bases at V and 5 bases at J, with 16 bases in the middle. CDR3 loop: CASSYLSRHRDEQYF. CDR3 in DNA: TGTGCCAGCAGTTACCTTTCGCGCCATAGGGACGAGCAGTACTTC.

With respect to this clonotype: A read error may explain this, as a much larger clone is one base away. Here the CDR3 reads CASSRSRWWTASGYDTQYF. The CDR3 DNA reads TGTGCCAGCAGCCGTTCGCGGTGGTGGACAGCCTCTGGTTATGATACGCAGTATTTT. The chain couples TRBV7-8 to TRBJ2-3, with D possibly being TRBD1 (6 bases). The CDR3 consists of 19 residues. Germline loops: CDR1 SGHVS, CDR2 FQNEAQ. Deletions cut 5 bases from V and 6 bases from J, with 30 bases between.

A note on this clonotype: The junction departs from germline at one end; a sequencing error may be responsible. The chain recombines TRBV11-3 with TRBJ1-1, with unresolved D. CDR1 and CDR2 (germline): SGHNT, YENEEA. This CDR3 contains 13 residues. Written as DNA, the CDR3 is TGTGCCGGCAGCGAAACAGCAAACACTGAAGCTTTCTTT. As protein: CAGSETANTEAFF.

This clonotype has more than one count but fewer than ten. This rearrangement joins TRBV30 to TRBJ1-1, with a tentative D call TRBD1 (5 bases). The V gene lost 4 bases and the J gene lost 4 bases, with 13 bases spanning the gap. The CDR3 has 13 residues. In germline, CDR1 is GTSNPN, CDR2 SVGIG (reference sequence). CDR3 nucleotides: TGTGCCTGGACTAAACGGGGGGGCACTGAAGCTTTCTTT. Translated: CAWTKRGGTEAFF.

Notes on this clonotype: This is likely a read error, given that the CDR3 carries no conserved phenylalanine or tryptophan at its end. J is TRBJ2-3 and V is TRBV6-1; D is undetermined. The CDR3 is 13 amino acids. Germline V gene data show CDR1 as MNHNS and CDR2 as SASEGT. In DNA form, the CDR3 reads TGTGCCATCACATCGGGCTACACAGATATGCAGTATTCT. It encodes CAITSGYTDMQYS.

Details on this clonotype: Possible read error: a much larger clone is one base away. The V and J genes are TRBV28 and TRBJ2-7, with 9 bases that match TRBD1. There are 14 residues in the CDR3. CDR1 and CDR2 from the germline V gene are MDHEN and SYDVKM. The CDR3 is CASSWGQGDYKQYF. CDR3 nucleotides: TGTGCCAGCAGTTGGGGACAGGGCGACTACAAGCAGTACTTC.

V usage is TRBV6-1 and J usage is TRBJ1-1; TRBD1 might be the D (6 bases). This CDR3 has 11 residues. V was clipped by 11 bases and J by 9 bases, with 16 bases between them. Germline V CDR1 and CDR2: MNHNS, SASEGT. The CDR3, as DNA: TGTGCCGGAGGGACATCTAGACAAGCTTTCTTT. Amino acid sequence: CAGGTSRQAFF.